This TCR beta chain was documented in a study of T cells in narcolepsy. General observations from the study: Some memory CD4+ repertoires had no autoreactive clone sequences. Comparing one patient's CSF and blood CD4+ clonotypes highlighted HCRT- and TRIB2-specific autoreactive clonotypes.

This clone has a single count. The target antigen is unknown. Data came from immunoSEQ multiplex PCR; TCRdb stores just in-frame clones and leaves some out. The profile covers 20,000 to 25,000 clones, with approximately 89% appearing a single time and under 1.5% taken by the ten largest. Deletions cut 0 bases from V and 0 bases from J, with 13 bases between. Germline V gives CDR1 SGHNT, CDR2 YYREEE (reference sequence). The CDR3 sequence is 16 residues long. This sequence was found in a human donor with narcolepsy. V usage is TRBV5-4 and J usage is TRBJ2-7; D call uncertain. Sequenced: CD45RA- memory CD4+ T cells from PBMCs. CDR3: CASSLEPGLNSYEQYF. The CDR3 DNA reads TGTGCCAGCAGCTTGGAGCCGGGTCTCAACTCCTACGAGCAGTACTTC.